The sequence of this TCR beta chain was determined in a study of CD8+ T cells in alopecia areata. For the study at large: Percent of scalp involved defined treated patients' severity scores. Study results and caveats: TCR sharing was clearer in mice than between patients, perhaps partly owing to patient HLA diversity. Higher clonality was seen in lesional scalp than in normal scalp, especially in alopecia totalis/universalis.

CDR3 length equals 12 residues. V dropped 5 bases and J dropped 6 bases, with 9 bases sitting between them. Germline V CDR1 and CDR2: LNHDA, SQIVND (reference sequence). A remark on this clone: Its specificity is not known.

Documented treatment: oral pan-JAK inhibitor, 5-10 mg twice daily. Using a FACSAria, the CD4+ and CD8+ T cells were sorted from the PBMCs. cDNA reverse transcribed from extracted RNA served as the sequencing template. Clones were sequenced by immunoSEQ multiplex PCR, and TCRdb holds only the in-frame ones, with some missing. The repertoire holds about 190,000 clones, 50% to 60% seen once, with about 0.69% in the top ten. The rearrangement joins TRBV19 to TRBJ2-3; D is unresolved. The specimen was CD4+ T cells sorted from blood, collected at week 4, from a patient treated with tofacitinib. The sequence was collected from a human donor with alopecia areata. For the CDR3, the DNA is TGTGCCAGTAGTTTTGGGTCCGATACGCAGTATTTT. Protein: CASSFGSDTQYF.